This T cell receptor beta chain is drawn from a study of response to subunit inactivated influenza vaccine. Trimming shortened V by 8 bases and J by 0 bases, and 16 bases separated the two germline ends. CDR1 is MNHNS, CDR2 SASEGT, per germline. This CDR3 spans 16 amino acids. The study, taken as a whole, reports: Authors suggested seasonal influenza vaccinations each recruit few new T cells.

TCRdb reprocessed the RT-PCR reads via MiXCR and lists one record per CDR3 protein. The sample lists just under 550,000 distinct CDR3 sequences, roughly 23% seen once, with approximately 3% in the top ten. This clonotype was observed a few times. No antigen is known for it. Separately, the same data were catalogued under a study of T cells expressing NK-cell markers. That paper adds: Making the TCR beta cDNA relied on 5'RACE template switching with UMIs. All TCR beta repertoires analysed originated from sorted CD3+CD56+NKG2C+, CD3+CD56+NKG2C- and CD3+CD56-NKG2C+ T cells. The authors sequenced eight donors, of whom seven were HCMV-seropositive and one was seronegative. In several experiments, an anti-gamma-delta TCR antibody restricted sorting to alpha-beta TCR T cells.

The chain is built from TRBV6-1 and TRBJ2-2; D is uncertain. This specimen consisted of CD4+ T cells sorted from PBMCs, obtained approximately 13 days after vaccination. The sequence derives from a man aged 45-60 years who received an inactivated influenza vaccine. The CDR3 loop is CASVYRSGSNTGELFF. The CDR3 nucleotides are TGTGCCAGCGTATATCGGTCCGGGTCGAACACCGGGGAGCTGTTTTTT.